The present entry profiles one T cell receptor beta chain with its context. Its antigen is currently not known. Qualities for individual bases were not recorded, and no much larger clone is one base off. The library was produced with the immunoSEQ multiplex PCR assay. The table was pulled from immuneACCESS by TCRdb, which kept in-frame rearrangements only. Such tables lose some clones; where checked, under half of the loss comes from unresolved V genes, and the rest has no known cause. The sample has about 68,000 clones on record, almost 90% of them singletons. The ten largest make up 4.2% of the sample. Because repertoires were sampled repeatedly during chemoradiotherapy, clonal expansion in the tumor microenvironment could be followed. V lost 6 bases and J lost 5 bases; the stretch between them is 17 bases long. In the germline V gene, CDR1 corresponds to MDHEN and CDR2 to SYDVKM. From the cysteine through the phenylalanine, the CDR3 covers 15 amino acids. The kept DNA is CDR3 alone, 45 bases in frame from the first base.

This sample is drawn from a study of chemoradiotherapy in HPV16-positive cancers (dated by TCRdb to 2021 to 2024). At the level of the whole study: Functional T-cell assays on cells from two HPV16-positive patients defined candidate HPV-specific T-cell clones and common TCR motifs. The study asked whether T-cell immunity to the HPV oncoproteins E6 and E7 changes during chemoradiotherapy and whether this immunity affects survival. The candidate HPV-specific TCRs and motifs were subsequently tracked in TCR repertoires obtained from roughly 78 patients with HPV-related cancers.

General study outcomes and caveats: The functional definition of HPV-specific T cells was derived from only two HPV16-positive patients, and the survival association was reported for HPV16-positive patients. Expansion of candidate HPV-specific clones and E7-related TCR motifs was observed in the tumor microenvironment during treatment, whereas no such expansion was observed for non-HPV-specific T cells. Among HPV16-positive patients, expansion of HPV-responsive T cells during chemoradiotherapy was associated with better recurrence-free survival.

The V gene is TRBV28 and the J gene is TRBJ1-5; the D gene is perhaps TRBD1, from 6 matching bases. The clonotype comes from a human donor with HPV-associated anogenital cancer. This material consisted of blood, taken from a patient who underwent chemoradiotherapy. The nucleotide sequence reads TGTGCCAGCAGCATGACCGGGACAACCGATCAGCCCCAGCATTTT. Its coded protein is CASSMTGTTDQPQHF.